This T cell receptor beta chain was obtained from a study of T cells in severe cutaneous drug reactions. Study-level background: Culprit drug assignment used the Naranjo algorithm and the ALDEN algorithm.

Libraries were made by iRepertoire multiplex PCR with TCR subtype-specific primers for bulk and single-cell sequencing. No DNA is given; TCRdb re-called the multiplex PCR reads and lists each CDR3 protein once. The sample is made up of just over 20,000 distinct CDR3 sequences, and the top ten hold approximately 7% of it. Carbamazepine had induced Stevens-Johnson syndrome or toxic epidermal necrolysis in the sequenced donors. Remarks on this clonotype: Its target is not known.

This CDR3 has 15 residues. Germline V CDR1 and CDR2: ENHRY, SYGVKD. Overall study findings and caveats: TRBV12-4 use rose strongly in carbamazepine-induced Stevens-Johnson syndrome or toxic epidermal necrolysis, averaging approximately 33% in blister cells and about 4.6% in PBMC. All seven CBZ-SJS/TEN blister samples shared a public TCRbeta CDR3 at mean approximately 13%.

The TCR was taken from a human donor with toxic epidermal necrolysis, a severe cutaneous drug reaction. Sequencing input: PBMCs. V and J are TRBV10-3 and TRBJ1-2; TCRdb reports TRBD1, a call that lacks DNA to check it against. The CDR3 here is CAISADRGLPYGYTF.